This TCR beta chain was found in a study of blood T cell repertoires in COVID-19. Study overall: Whether acute or convalescent, the COVID-19 samples came from the United States, Italy and Spain. T cells, B-cell-depleted T cells, or PBMCs provided the cDNA or gDNA that served as material.

Germline CDR1 reads MDHEN; CDR2 reads SYDVKM. J was trimmed by 0 bases and V by 6 bases; bases with no gene match: 7. This CDR3 is 15 amino acids long. Per the original data handling: Amplification with reference gene primers provided the estimates of nucleated cell counts. Sequencing was performed with immunoSEQ multiplex PCR; in TCRdb, only in-frame clones are kept and a portion is missing. The V and J calls and the clone size are those of that table, but D and trimming were determined from the DNA. The repertoire holds 200,000 to 250,000 clones, approximately 83% seen once, with around 1.3% in the top ten.

V and J are TRBV28 and TRBJ2-7, with 8 positions matching TRBD1. The sequencing input was peripheral blood. This clonotype was sampled from a woman in her twenties or thirties with COVID-19, enrolled during active disease. Written as DNA, the CDR3 is TGTGCCAGCAGGCACCGGGACAGGAGCTCCTACGAGCAGTACTTC. Protein product: CASRHRDRSSYEQYF.